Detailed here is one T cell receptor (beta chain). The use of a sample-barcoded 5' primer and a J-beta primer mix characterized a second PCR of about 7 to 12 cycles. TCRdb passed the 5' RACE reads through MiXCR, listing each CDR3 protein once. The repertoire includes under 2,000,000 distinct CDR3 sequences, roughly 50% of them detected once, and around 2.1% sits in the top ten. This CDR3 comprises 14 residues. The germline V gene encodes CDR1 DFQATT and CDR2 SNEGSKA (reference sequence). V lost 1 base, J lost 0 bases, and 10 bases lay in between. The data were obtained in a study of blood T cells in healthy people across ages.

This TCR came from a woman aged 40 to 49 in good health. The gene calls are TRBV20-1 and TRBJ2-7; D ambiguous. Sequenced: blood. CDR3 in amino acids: CSARASYSSYEQYF. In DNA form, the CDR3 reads TGCAGTGCTAGAGCGTCGTACAGCTCCTACGAGCAGTACTTC.